These 20 T cell receptor beta chains came from one sample sequenced in a study of blood T cell repertoires in COVID-19. Data came from immunoSEQ multiplex PCR; TCRdb stores just in-frame clones and leaves some out. In the table there are roughly 200,000 clones, less than 90% of which are singletons. The sample taken for sequencing was peripheral blood. Receptors originate from a human donor in a cohort sampled during active COVID-19.

V and J are TRBV5-1 and TRBJ1-1; perhaps TRBD1 as D (6 bases). CDR1 is SGHRS and CDR2 is YFSETQ in the germline V gene. The germline V and J ends were trimmed by 0 bases and 10 bases, with 19 bases remaining between them. The CDR3 totals 15 residues. CDR3 in amino acids: CASSLEGGTTGGAFF. CDR3 in DNA: TGCGCCAGCAGCTTGGAAGGGGGAACGACGGGAGGAGCTTTCTTT.

The chain has TRBV30 and TRBJ2-5; D remains unclear. Trimming left V 0 bases short and J 4 bases short, with 3 bases between. Germline V gives CDR1 GTSNPN, CDR2 SVGIG (reference sequence). This CDR3 has 11 amino acids. As DNA, the CDR3 is TGTGCCTGGAGTGTTAGAGAGACCCAGTACTTC. This codes for CAWSVRETQYF.

This sequence joins TRBV9 and TRBJ2-1; 9 bases line up with TRBD2. The CDR3 totals 16 residues. J was trimmed by 5 bases and V by 0 bases; bases with no gene match: 6. Germline values: CDR1 SGDLS, CDR2 YYNGEE. CDR3 bases: TGTGCCAGCAGCGTAGAGCTAGCGGGATGGAACAATGAGCAGTTCTTC. It yields the protein CASSVELAGWNNEQFF.

V usage is TRBV7-9 and J usage is TRBJ2-5, with D perhaps TRBD2 (6 bases). The CDR3 runs to 14 residues. V was shortened by 1 base and J by 1 base, with 7 bases between the two germline ends. CDR1 and CDR2 from the germline V gene are SEHNR and FQNEAQ (reference sequence). CDR3 residues: CASSLGTIQETQYF. The CDR3 nucleotides read TGTGCCAGCAGCTTAGGGACTATCCAAGAGACCCAGTACTTC. Complete variable domain (other parts from reference TRBV7-9 and TRBJ2-5): DTGVSQNPRHKITKRGQNVTFRCDPISEHNRLYWYRQTLGQGPEFLTYFQNEAQLEKSRLLSDRFSAERPKGSFSTLEIQRTEQGDSAMYLCASSLGTIQETQYFGPGTRLLVL.

This chain uses TRBV19 with TRBJ2-1, with TRBD2 identical over 7 bases. This CDR3 spans 14 amino acids. The V gene's germline CDR1 is LNHDA and CDR2 SQIVND (reference sequence). Trimming at V came to 5 bases and at J to 8 bases, leaving 9 bases not matched to a gene. For the CDR3, the DNA is TGTGCCAGTAGTCCGGTGGGGGGGGTGCATGAGCAGTTCTTC. This encodes CASSPVGGVHEQFF.

Only a few counts were recorded for this clone. V gene TRBV5-5 combines with J gene TRBJ1-4, with D perhaps TRBD1 (5 bases). V lost 5 bases to trimming and J lost 4 bases, with 15 bases between them. Germline V gene data show CDR1 as SGHKS and CDR2 as YYEKEE (reference sequence). The CDR3 spans 15 residues. This CDR3 reads CASRPVPGGNEKLFF. For the CDR3, the DNA is TGTGCCAGCAGACCTGTTCCGGGGGGTAATGAAAAACTGTTTTTT.

The V call is TRBV11-2, the J call TRBJ2-1; D gene uncertain. CDR3 size: 12 residues. Deletions cut 7 bases from V and 8 bases from J, with 12 bases between. Germline lookup yields CDR1 SGHAT and CDR2 FQNNGV. For the CDR3, the DNA is TGTGCCAGCAACGGCCAGGCATATGAGCAGTTCTTC. Protein: CASNGQAYEQFF.

This clone was found a few times. The genes are TRBV15 and TRBJ1-1, with 8 nucleotides matching TRBD1. V gave up 0 bases and J gave up 10 bases; unmatched junction bases: 1. This CDR3 spans 12 amino acids. Germline V lookup: CDR1 LNHNV, CDR2 YYDKDF (reference sequence). CDR3 loop: CATSRDGQGAFF. The CDR3 nucleotides read TGTGCCACCAGCAGAGACGGACAGGGAGCTTTCTTT. The full variable domain, its missing parts supplied by reference TRBV15 and TRBJ1-1, is DAMVIQNPRYQVTQFGKPVTLSCSQTLNHNVMYWYQQKSSQAPKLLFHYYDKDFNNEADTPDNFQSRRPNTSFCFLDIRSPGLGDTAMYLCATSRDGQGAFFGQGTRLTVV.

With respect to this clone: The missing conserved phenylalanine or tryptophan at the end of this CDR3 makes a read error likely. J is TRBJ2-7 and V is TRBV12-3 or TRBV12-4; D not resolved. The V gene lost 6 bases and the J gene lost 6 bases, with 12 bases spanning the gap. CDR3 length equals 12 residues. For the CDR3, the DNA is TGTGCCAGCAGGCAGACCGACACCGAGCAGTACCTC. The encoded protein is CASRQTDTEQYL.

The V gene is TRBV11-2, the J gene TRBJ2-5, with D possibly matching TRBD1 (6 bases). The CDR3 length is 14 residues. V was trimmed by 6 bases and J by 0 bases, leaving 11 bases between them. Germline V gene sequence: CDR1 SGHAT, CDR2 FQNNGV. The CDR3 loop is CASRRRGNQETQYF. DNA for the CDR3: TGTGCCAGCAGGCGAAGGGGGAACCAAGAGACCCAGTACTTC.

This chain uses TRBV2 with TRBJ2-2, with a possible D match to TRBD2 (7 bases). Germline V gene lookup returns CDR1 SNHLY and CDR2 FYNNEI. Trimming left V 8 bases short and J 0 bases short, with 16 bases between. The CDR3 runs to 16 residues. CDR3 amino acids: CASGGGPRSNTGELFF. In DNA, the CDR3 is TGTGCCAGCGGCGGGGGCCCACGTTCGAACACCGGGGAGCTGTTTTTT. Complete variable domain (other parts from reference TRBV2 and TRBJ2-2): EPEVTQTPSHQVTQMGQEVILRCVPISNHLYFYWYRQILGQKVEFLVSFYNNEISEKSEIFDDQFSVERPDGSNFTLKIRSTKLEDSAMYFCASGGGPRSNTGELFFGEGSRLTVL.

DNA for the CDR3: TGTGCCAGCAGTTACCCGGGACAGGGGTACAATGAGCAGTTCTTC. Amino acids: CASSYPGQGYNEQFF. The rearrangement uses TRBV6-2 or TRBV6-3 and TRBJ2-1; the match to TRBD1 covers 10 bases. CDR1 is MNHEY, CDR2 SVGEGT, per germline. The CDR3 extends over 15 amino acids. The ends lost 2 bases at V and 4 bases at J; junction bases unmatched: 2.

This clone was counted a single time. The V gene is TRBV15, the J gene TRBJ1-1; D remains ambiguous. V shed 0 bases and J shed 4 bases, with 12 bases lying between them. The CDR3 has 15 residues. The germline V gene has CDR1 LNHNV and CDR2 YYDKDF (reference sequence). The CDR3 reads CATSRETFRGTEAFF. CDR3 in DNA: TGTGCCACCAGCAGAGAGACATTTCGGGGCACTGAAGCTTTCTTT.

V usage is TRBV2 and J usage is TRBJ2-5, with 7 nucleotides matching TRBD2. CDR3 length: 13 residues. After removal of 5 bases from V and 3 bases from J, the junction contained 3 bases not matched to a gene. Germline V gene data show CDR1 as SNHLY and CDR2 as FYNNEI. The CDR3 here is CASSRGVEETQYF. In DNA, the CDR3 is TGTGCCAGCAGTCGGGGGGTCGAAGAGACCCAGTACTTC.

The chain is built from TRBV6-5 and TRBJ1-3; the D gene is possibly TRBD1 (6 bases). The CDR3 sequence is 14 residues long. The germline V gene has CDR1 MNHEY and CDR2 SVGAGI. Deletions cut 7 bases from V and 9 bases from J, with 19 bases between. CDR3 nucleotides: TGTGCCAGCAATCCCCGGGACAATGCTCGCACCATATATTTT. Translated, it gives CASNPRDNARTIYF.

This chain uses TRBV29-1 with TRBJ2-4; 9 bases match TRBD1. The CDR3 length is 15 residues. CDR1 SQVTM and CDR2 ANQGSEA come from the germline V gene. J was trimmed by 6 bases and V by 4 bases; bases with no gene match: 10. The CDR3 DNA reads as TGCAGCGTTGTACGGGACAGGGAGGGACTAAACATTCAGTACTTC. Protein sequence: CSVVRDREGLNIQYF.

Regarding this clone: Sequence at one end of the junction differs from germline and may be a read error. The chain employs TRBV16 and TRBJ2-3, with D unresolved. This CDR3 is built from 14 residues. Germline lookup yields CDR1 KGHSY and CDR2 FQNENV. CDR3 nucleotides: TGTGCCAGCAACCAAGTATCGGGCACAGATACGCAGTATTTT. Protein product: CASNQVSGTDTQYF.

The J gene is TRBJ2-5, the V gene TRBV29-1; D is possibly TRBD2 (7 bases). This CDR3 comprises 12 residues. From germline, CDR1 is SQVTM and CDR2 ANQGSEA. V lost 6 bases, J lost 3 bases, and 11 bases lay in between. The CDR3 region is CSVRGAEETQYF. The CDR3 bases are TGCAGCGTCCGGGGGGCGGAAGAGACCCAGTACTTC.

The chain employs TRBV5-4 and TRBJ1-2; D remains unclear. This CDR3 has 15 residues. The germline V gene encodes CDR1 SGHNT and CDR2 YYREEE (reference sequence). Trimming removed 0 bases at V and 10 bases at J, with 19 bases between. CDR3: CASSLEDVTRRDYTF. The CDR3 DNA reads as TGTGCCAGCAGCTTGGAAGACGTTACCAGGCGTGACTACACCTTC.

This chain joins TRBV5-8 and TRBJ1-3; D is perhaps TRBD1 (5 bases). CDR3 length: 15 residues. Trimming removed 4 bases from V and 1 base from J, with 12 bases in between. Per germline, CDR1 SGHTS and CDR2 YDEGEE. The CDR3 DNA reads TGTGCCAGCAGCCATTCCGACAGATCTGGAAACACCATATATTTT. This sequence encodes CASSHSDRSGNTIYF.